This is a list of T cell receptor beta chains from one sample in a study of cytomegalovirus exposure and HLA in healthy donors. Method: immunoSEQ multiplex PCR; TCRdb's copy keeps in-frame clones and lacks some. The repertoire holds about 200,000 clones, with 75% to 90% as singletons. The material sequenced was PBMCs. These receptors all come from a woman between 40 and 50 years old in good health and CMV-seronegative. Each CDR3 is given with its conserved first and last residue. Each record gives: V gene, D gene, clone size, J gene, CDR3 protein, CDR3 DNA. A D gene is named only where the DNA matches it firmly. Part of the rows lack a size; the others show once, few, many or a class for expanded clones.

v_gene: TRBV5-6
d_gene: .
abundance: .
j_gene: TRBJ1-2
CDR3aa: CASSLGGIGYTF
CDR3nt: TGTGCCAGCAGCTTGGGAGGGATAGGCTACACCTTC

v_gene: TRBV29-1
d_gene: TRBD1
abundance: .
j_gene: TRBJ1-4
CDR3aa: CSVEKMTGGRVGEKLFF
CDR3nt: TGCAGCGTTGAAAAAATGACAGGGGGCCGGGTTGGGGAAAAACTGTTTTTT

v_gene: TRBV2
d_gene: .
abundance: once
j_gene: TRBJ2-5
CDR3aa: CASSEGVTSTKETQYF
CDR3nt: TGTGCCAGCAGTGAAGGGGTGACTAGTACAAAAGAGACCCAGTACTTC

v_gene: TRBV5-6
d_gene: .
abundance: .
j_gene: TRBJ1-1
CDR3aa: CASSPPVATSTEAFF
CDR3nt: TGTGCCAGCAGCCCACCCGTCGCAACTAGCACTGAAGCTTTCTTT

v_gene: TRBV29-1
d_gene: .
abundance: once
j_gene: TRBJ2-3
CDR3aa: CSVGLATDTQYF
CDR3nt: TGCAGCGTTGGACTGGCCACAGATACGCAGTATTTT

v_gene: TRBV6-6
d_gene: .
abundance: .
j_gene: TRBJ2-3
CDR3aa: CASSYLQGRTDTQYF
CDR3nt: TGTGCCAGCAGTTACTTACAGGGACGCACAGATACGCAGTATTTT

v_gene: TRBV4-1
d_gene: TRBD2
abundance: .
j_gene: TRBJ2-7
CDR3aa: CASSQVVSSGVPPYEQYF
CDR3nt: TGCGCCAGCAGCCAAGTGGTCTCTAGCGGGGTTCCGCCCTACGAGCAGTACTTC

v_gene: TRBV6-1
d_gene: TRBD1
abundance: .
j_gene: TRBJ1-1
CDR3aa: CASRDPGQGVTEAFF
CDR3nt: TGTGCCAGCAGAGACCCGGGACAGGGGGTCACTGAAGCTTTCTTT

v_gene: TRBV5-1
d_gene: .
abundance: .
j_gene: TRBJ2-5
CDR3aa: CASSLGGAAQETQYF
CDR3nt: TGCGCCAGCAGCTTAGGGGGGGCGGCTCAAGAGACCCAGTACTTC

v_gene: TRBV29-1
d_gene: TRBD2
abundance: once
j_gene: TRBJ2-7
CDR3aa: CSVDPSGNEQYF
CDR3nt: TGCAGCGTTGATCCTAGCGGCAACGAGCAGTACTTC

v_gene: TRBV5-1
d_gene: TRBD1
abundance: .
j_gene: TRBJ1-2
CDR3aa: CASSQKTGGTNGYTF
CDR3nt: TGCGCCAGCAGCCAAAAGACAGGGGGCACGAATGGCTACACCTTC

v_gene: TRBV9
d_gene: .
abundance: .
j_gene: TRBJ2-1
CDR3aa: CASSGSSYNEQFF
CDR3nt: TGTGCCAGCAGCGGGAGCTCCTACAATGAGCAGTTCTTC

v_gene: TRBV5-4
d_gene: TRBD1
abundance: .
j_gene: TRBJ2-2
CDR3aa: CASSLGPGGQGLDGELFF
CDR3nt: TGTGCCAGCAGCTTGGGGCCGGGGGGACAGGGCTTAGACGGGGAGCTGTTTTTT

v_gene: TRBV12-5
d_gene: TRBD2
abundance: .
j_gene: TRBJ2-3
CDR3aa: CASGVTSGRADTQYF
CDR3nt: TGTGCTAGTGGGGTGACTAGCGGGAGGGCAGATACGCAGTATTTT

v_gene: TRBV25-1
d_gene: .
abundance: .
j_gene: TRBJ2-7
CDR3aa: CASSGDTGYEQSF
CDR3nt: TGTGCCAGCAGCGGGGACACAGGGTACGAGCAGTCCTTC